This TCR beta chain was retrieved from a study of human T cells and chemical hapten exposure. Time point: patch test 2, 6 weeks after DPC sensitization. Treatment of the sample: therapeutic diphenylcyclopropenone sensitization with weekly scalp DPC. V lost 0 bases and J 4 bases, leaving 9 bases between the germline ends. Germline CDR1 reads SGHRS; CDR2 reads YFSETQ. The length of the CDR3 is 14 residues. This clonotype was found many times. TCRdb re-analysed the RACE reads in MiXCR, keeping a single row per CDR3 protein. The table shows 65,000 to 95,000 distinct CDR3 sequences, with 6.6% occurring only once.

Sequencing was performed on whole blood, taken in connection with sensitization to the hapten diphenylcyclopropenone (DPC). This TCR derives from a woman aged 25 to 39 with alopecia areata. Some clones in this sample may be carry-over from other donors' samples. The genes are TRBV5-1 and TRBJ2-3; possible D gene TRBD2, 5 bases. CDR3 in DNA: TGCGCCAGCAGCTTGGCGGGGTTTGCAGATACGCAGTATTTT. Protein product: CASSLAGFADTQYF.